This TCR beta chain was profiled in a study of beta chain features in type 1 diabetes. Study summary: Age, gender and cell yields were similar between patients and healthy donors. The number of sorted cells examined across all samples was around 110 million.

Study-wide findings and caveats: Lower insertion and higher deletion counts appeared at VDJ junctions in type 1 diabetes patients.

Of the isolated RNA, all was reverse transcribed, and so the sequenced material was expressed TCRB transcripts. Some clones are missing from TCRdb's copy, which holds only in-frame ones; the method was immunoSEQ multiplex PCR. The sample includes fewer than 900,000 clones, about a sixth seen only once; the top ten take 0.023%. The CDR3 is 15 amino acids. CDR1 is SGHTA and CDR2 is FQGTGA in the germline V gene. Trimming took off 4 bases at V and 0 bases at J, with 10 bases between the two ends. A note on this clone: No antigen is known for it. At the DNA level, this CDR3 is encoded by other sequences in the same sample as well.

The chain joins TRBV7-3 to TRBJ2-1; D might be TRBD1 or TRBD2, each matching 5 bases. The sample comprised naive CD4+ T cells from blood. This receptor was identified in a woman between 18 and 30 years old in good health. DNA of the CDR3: TGTGCCAGCAGCTCGGGACCCAGCTCCTACAATGAGCAGTTCTTC. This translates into CASSSGPSSYNEQFF.